This TCR beta chain came from a study of OX40 agonist ivuxolimab in advanced cancers. Trimming took 1 base from V and 4 from J, leaving 10 bases between them. CDR1 and CDR2 from the germline V gene are SGHVS and FQNEAQ. The CDR3 has 14 residues. Produced via immunoSEQ multiplex PCR; TCRdb's table is partial and in-frame only. Seen here are tens of thousands of clones, 91% observed once, and the top ten hold 0.81%. This TCR derives from an adult with an advanced solid tumor such as melanoma, head and neck, liver or kidney cancer. V usage is TRBV7-8 and J usage is TRBJ1-2; a possible D gene is TRBD1 (5 bases). The specimen comprised CD4+ or CD8+ T cells sorted from blood, sampled in a trial of the OX40 agonist ivuxolimab. The CDR3 nucleotides read TGTGCCAGCAGCTTAGGGGGGGGATCCTATGGCTACACCTTC. It translates to CASSLGGGSYGYTF.